This TCR beta chain was retrieved from a study of blood T cell repertoires in COVID-19. Study-level background: Sample material is recorded as cDNA or gDNA derived from T cells, B-cell-depleted T cells, or PBMCs.

Generated by immunoSEQ multiplex PCR, the TCRdb table keeps only in-frame clones and is missing some. The sample contains under 250,000 clones, approximately 87% of which appear only once. This clone is a singleton in its sample. The TCR sequence derives from a man between 60 and 70 years old with acute or convalescent COVID-19. Material for sequencing was peripheral blood.

CDR3 in DNA: TGTGCCAGCAGTTTCGGGGACACGAACACCGGGGAGCTGTTTTTT. Translating it yields CASSFGDTNTGELFF. V gene TRBV28 combines with J gene TRBJ2-2; D may be TRBD1 (6 bases). The CDR3 is 15 residues long. The germline V gene has CDR1 MDHEN and CDR2 SYDVKM. The V and J ends lost 3 bases and 0 bases respectively, with 8 bases between them.